This TCR beta chain emerged from a study of OX40 agonist ivuxolimab in advanced cancers. Clones were read by immunoSEQ multiplex PCR, and TCRdb kept only the in-frame ones, dropping some. The sample yields 65,000 to 90,000 clones, around 88% seen once. Germline CDR1 and CDR2: SNHLY and FYNNEI. This CDR3 region has 15 residues. With V trimmed by 3 bases and J by 6 bases, 4 bases remained unmatched. Turning to this clone: The antigen remains unidentified.

Study outcomes and limitations: Patients who responded partially at 0.1-3.0 mg/kg showed clonal expansion ranking among the lowest.

The clonotype was recovered from an adult with an advanced solid tumor such as melanoma, head and neck, liver or kidney cancer. The gene calls are TRBV2 and TRBJ2-1, with TRBD2 matching over 11 bases. Sequenced material: CD4+ or CD8+ T cells sorted from blood, taken in a trial of the OX40 agonist ivuxolimab. CDR3 sequence: CASSDRSGRANEQFF. For the CDR3, the DNA is TGTGCCAGCAGTGATCGTAGCGGGAGGGCCAATGAGCAGTTCTTC. The whole variable domain, filled in from reference TRBV2 and TRBJ2-1, reads EPEVTQTPSHQVTQMGQEVILRCVPISNHLYFYWYRQILGQKVEFLVSFYNNEISEKSEIFDDQFSVERPDGSNFTLKIRSTKLEDSAMYFCASSDRSGRANEQFFGPGTRLTVL.